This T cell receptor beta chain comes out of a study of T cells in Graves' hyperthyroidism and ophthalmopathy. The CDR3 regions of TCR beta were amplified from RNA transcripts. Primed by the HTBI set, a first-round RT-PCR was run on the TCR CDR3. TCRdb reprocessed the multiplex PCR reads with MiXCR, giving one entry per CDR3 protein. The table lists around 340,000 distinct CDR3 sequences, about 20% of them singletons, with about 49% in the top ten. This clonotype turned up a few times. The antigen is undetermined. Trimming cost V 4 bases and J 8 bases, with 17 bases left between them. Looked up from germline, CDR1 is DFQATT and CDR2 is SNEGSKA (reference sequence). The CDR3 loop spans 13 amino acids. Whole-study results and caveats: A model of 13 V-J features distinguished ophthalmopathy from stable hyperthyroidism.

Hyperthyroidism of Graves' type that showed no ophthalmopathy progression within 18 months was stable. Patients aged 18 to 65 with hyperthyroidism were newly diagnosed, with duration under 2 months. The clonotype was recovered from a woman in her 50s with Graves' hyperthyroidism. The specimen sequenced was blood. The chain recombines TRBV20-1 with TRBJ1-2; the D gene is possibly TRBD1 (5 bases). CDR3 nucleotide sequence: TGCAGTGCTACCGAAGGGGTTATGGGGGGCTACACCTTC. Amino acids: CSATEGVMGGYTF.